This T cell receptor beta chain emerged from a study of cytomegalovirus exposure and HLA in healthy donors. Across the whole study: Membership in the Caucasian-associated ancestry cluster was found for around 85% of a few hundred genotyped donors. Study conclusions and caveats: A link between a missense DCLRE1C variant and TCR beta V- and J-gene trimming emerged from a later analysis. Reports showed the classifier diagnosing cytomegalovirus status with high specificity and sensitivity.

About this clone itself: Its antigen is currently unknown.

J lost 2 bases, V lost 7 bases, and 6 bases had no gene match. The CDR3 totals 14 residues. Per germline, CDR1 MNHEY and CDR2 SVGAGI. The PCR made use of 60 Vbeta and 13 Jbeta primers. The method was immunoSEQ multiplex PCR; TCRdb's version includes in-frame clones alone and lacks a portion of them. The sample yields 110,000 to 150,000 clones, approximately 70% seen once. The chain combines TRBV6-5 with TRBJ2-7; TRBD1 agrees at 9 bases. The source is a young woman in good health and CMV-seronegative. Sample: PBMCs. This chain's CDR3 is CASISDRGPYEQYV. CDR3 coding DNA: TGTGCCAGCATCTCGGACAGGGGCCCCTACGAGCAGTACGTC.